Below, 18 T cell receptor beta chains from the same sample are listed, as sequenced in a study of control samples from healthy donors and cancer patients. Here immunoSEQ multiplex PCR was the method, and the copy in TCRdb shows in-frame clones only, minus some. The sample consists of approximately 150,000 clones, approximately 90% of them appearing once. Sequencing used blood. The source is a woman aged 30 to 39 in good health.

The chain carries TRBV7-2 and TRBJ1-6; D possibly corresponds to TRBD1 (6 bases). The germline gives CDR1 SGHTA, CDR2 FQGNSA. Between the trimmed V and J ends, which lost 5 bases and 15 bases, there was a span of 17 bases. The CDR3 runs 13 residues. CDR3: CASSTDLGQFLHF. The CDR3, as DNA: TGTGCCAGCAGCACAGACCTCGGACAGTTCCTCCACTTT.

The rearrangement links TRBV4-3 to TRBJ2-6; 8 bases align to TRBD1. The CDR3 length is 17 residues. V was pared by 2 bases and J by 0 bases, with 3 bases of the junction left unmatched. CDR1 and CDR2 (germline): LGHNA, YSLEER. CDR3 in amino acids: CASSQYTGGSGANVLTF. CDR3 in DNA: TGCGCCAGCAGCCAATACACAGGGGGCTCTGGGGCCAACGTCCTGACTTTC.

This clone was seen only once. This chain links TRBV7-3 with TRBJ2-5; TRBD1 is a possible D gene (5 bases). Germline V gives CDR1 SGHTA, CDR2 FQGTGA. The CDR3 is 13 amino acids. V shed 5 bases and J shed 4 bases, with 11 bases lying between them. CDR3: CASSPGQGETQYF. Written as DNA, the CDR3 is TGTGCCAGCAGCCCAGGACAAGGAGAGACCCAGTACTTC.

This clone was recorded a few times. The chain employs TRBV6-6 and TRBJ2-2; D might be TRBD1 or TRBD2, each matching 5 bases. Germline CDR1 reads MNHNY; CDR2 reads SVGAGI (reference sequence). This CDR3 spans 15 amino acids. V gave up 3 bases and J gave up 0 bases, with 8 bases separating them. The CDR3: CASSYPGPNTGELFF. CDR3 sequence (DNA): TGTGCCAGCAGTTATCCGGGACCGAACACCGGGGAGCTGTTTTTT.

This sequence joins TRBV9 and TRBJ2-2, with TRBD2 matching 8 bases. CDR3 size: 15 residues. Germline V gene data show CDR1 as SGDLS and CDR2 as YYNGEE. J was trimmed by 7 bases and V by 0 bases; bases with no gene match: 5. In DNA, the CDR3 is TGTGCCAGCAGCGTAGTCAGCGGGAGCGTCGGGGAGCTGTTTTTT. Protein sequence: CASSVVSGSVGELFF.

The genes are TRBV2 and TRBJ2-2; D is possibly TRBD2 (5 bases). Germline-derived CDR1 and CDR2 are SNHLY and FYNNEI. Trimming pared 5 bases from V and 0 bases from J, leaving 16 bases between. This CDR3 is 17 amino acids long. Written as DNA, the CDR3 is TGTGCCAGCAGTAAGTGGTCGGGGAACGCGAACACCGGGGAGCTGTTTTTT. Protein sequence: CASSKWSGNANTGELFF.

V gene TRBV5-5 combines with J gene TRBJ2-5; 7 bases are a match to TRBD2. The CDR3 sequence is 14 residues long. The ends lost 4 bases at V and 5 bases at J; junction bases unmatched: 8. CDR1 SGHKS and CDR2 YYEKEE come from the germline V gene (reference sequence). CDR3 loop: CASSAAGVRETQYF. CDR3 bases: TGTGCCAGCAGCGCGGCGGGAGTAAGGGAGACCCAGTACTTC.

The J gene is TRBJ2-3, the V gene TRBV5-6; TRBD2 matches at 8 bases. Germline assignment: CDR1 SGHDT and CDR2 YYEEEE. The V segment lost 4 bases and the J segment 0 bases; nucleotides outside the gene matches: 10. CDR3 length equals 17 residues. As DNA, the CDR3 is TGTGCCAGCAGCGAACTAGCGGTCCAAATAAGCACAGATACGCAGTATTTT. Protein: CASSELAVQISTDTQYF.

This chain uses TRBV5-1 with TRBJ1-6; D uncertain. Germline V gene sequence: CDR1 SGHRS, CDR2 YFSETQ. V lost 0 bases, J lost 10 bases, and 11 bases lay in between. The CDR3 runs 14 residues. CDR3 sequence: CASSLGGRNSPLHF. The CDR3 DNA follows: TGCGCCAGCAGCTTGGGCGGCAGAAACTCACCCCTCCACTTT.

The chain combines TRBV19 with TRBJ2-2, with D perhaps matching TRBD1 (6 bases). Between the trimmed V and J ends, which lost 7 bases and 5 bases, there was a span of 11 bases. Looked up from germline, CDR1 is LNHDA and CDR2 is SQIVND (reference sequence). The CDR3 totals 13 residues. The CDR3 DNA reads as TGTGCCAGTACCCCGCAGGGGACCGGGGAGCTGTTTTTT. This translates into CASTPQGTGELFF.

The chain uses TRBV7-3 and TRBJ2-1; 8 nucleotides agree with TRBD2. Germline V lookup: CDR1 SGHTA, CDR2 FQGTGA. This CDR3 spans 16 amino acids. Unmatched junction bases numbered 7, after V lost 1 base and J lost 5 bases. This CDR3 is CASSLRRGDSHNEQFF. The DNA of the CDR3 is TGTGCCAGCAGCTTAAGGCGGGGGGACTCTCACAATGAGCAGTTCTTC.

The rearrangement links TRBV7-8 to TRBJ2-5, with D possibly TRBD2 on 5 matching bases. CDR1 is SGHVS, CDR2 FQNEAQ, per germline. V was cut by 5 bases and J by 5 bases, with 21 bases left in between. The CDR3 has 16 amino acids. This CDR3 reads CASSRGLSRVGETQYF. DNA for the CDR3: TGTGCCAGCAGCCGAGGGCTTAGTCGGGTAGGCGAGACCCAGTACTTC. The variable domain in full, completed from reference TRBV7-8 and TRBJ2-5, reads GAGVSQSPRYKVAKRGQDVALRCDPISGHVSLFWYQQALGQGPEFLTYFQNEAQLDKSGLPSDRFFAERPEGSVSTLKIQRTQQEDSAVYLCASSRGLSRVGETQYFGPGTRLLVL.

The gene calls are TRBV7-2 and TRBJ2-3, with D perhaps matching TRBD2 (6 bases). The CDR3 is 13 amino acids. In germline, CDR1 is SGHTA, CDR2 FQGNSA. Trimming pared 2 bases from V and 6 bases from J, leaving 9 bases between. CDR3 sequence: CASSLREVDTQYF. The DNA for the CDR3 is TGTGCCAGCAGCTTAAGGGAGGTCGATACGCAGTATTTT. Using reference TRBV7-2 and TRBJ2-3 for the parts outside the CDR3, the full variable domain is GAGVSQSPSNKVTEKGKDVELRCDPISGHTALYWYRQSLGQGLEFLIYFQGNSAPDKSGLPSDRFSAERTGGSVSTLTIQRTQQEDSAVYLCASSLREVDTQYFGPGTRLTVL.

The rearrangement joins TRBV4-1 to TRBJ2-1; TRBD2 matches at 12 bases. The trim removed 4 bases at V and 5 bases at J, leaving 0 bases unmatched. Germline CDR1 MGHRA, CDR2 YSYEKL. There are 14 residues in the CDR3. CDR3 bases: TGCGCCAGCAGCCGACTAGCGGGAGACAATGAGCAGTTCTTC. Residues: CASSRLAGDNEQFF.

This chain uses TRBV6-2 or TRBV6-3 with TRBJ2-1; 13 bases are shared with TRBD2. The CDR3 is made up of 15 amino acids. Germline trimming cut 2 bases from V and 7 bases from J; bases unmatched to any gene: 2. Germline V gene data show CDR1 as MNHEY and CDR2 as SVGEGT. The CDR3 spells CASSYETSGRNEQFF. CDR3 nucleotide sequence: TGTGCCAGCAGTTACGAGACTAGCGGGAGGAATGAGCAGTTCTTC.

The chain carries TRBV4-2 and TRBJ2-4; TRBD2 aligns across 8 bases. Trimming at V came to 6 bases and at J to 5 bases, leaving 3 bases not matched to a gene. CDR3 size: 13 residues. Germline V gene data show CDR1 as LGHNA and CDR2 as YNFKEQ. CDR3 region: CASRFSGENIQYF. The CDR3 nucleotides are TGTGCCAGCAGATTTAGCGGGGAAAACATTCAGTACTTC.

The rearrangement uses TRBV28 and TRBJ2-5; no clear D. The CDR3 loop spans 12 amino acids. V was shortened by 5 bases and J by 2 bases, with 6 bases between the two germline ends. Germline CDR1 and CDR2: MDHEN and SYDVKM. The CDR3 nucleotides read TGTGCCAGCAGTATATCGCAAGAGACCCAGTACTTC. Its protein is CASSISQETQYF.

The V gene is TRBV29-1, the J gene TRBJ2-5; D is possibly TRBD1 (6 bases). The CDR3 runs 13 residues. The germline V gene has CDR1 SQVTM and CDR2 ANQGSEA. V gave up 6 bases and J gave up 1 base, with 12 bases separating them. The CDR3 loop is CSVFGQFQETQYF. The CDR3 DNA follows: TGCAGCGTCTTCGGACAGTTCCAAGAGACCCAGTACTTC. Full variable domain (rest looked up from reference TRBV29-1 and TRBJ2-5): SAVISQKPSRDICQRGTSLTIQCQVDSQVTMMFWYRQQPGQSLTLIATANQGSEATYESGFVIDKFPISRPNLTFSTLTVSNMSPEDSSIYLCSVFGQFQETQYFGPGTRLLVL.